This T cell receptor (beta chain) comes out of a study of blood T cell repertoires in COVID-19. Germline V gene lookup returns CDR1 MNHEY and CDR2 SMNVEV (reference sequence). V was clipped by 3 bases and J by 4 bases; unmatched bases: 7. This CDR3 spans 15 amino acids. Profiling relied on immunoSEQ multiplex PCR, and the TCRdb table lists in-frame clones only, not all of them. This table holds about 130,000 clones, roughly 83% found once. The chain couples TRBV27 to TRBJ2-5, with 8 bases fitting TRBD1. Sequencing used peripheral blood. The receptor was isolated from a woman aged 30 to 39 who had recovered from COVID-19. The CDR3 here is CASSLVARGRETQYF. Written as DNA, the CDR3 is TGTGCCAGCAGTTTGGTAGCCAGGGGGCGAGAGACCCAGTACTTC.